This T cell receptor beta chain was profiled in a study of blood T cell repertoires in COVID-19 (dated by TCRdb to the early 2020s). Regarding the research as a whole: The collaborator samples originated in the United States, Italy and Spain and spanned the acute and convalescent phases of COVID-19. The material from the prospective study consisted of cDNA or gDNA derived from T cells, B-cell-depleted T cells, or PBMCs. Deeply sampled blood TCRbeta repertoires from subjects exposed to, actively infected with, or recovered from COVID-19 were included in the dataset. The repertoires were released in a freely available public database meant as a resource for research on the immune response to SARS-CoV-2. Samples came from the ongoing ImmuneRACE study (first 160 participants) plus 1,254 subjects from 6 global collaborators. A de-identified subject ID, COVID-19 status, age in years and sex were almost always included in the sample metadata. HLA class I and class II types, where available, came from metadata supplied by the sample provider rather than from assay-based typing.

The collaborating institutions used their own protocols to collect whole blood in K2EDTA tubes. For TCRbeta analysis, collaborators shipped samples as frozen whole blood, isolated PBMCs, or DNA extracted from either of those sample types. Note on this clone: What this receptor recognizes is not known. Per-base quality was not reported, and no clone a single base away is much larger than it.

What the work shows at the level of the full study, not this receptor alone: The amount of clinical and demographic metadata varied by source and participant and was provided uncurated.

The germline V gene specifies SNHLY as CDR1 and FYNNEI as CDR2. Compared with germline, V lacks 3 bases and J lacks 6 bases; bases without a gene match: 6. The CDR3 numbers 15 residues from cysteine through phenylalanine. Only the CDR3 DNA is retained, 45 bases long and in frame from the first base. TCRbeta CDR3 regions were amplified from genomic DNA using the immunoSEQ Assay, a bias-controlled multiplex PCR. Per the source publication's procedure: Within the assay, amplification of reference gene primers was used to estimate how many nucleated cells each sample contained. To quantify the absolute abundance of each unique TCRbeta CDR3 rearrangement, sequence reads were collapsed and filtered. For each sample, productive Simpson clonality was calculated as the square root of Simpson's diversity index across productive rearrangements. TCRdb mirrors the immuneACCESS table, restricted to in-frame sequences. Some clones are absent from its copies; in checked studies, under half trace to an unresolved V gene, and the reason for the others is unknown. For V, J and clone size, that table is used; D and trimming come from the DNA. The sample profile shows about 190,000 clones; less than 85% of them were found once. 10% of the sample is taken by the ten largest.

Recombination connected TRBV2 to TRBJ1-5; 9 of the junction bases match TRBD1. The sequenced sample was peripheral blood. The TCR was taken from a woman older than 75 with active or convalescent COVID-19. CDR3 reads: CASSELQGAGQPQHF. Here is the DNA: TGTGCCAGCAGTGAGTTACAGGGGGCGGGTCAGCCCCAGCATTTT.